The clone carrying this T cell receptor beta chain showed up just a few times. This specimen comes from a study of blood T cells in healthy people across ages. The trim removed 8 bases at V and 8 bases at J, leaving 13 bases unmatched. Germline V gene sequence: CDR1 ENHRY, CDR2 SYGVKD. CDR3 length: 15 residues. Primers used in a second PCR of roughly 6 to 12 cycles were a sample-barcoded 5' primer and a J-beta primer mix. TCRdb recomputed calls from the 5' RACE reads with MiXCR, one row per CDR3 protein. This sample yields about 1,500,000 distinct CDR3 sequences, of which roughly 40% are seen a single time; 7% to 9.5% belongs to the top ten.

The rearrangement links TRBV10-3 to TRBJ2-1; TRBD2 aligns across 9 bases. The receptor's source is a woman between 18 and 29 years old in good health. The sample consisted of blood. CDR3 nucleotides: TGTGCCATCTCACCGGGGACTAGCAGGAAGGATGAGCAGTTCTTC. As protein: CAISPGTSRKDEQFF.